This T cell receptor beta chain appears in the sequencing data of a study of cytomegalovirus exposure and HLA in healthy donors. Study outcomes and limitations: TCR beta sequences numbering roughly 16,000 were associated with HLA alleles at 0.05 false discovery rate in a later analysis. Most TCR sequences showed up rarely, but some public TCRs showed up in many donors. A missense variant in DCLRE1C was later tied to TCR beta V- and J-gene trimming.

This clone was observed once. Its antigen is undetermined. PCR primers comprised 60 Vbeta and 13 Jbeta primers. Sequencing used immunoSEQ multiplex PCR; TCRdb keeps in-frame clones, though not all of them. This table holds 80,000 to 90,000 clones, about four fifths found once. Donors were ostensibly healthy at sampling, although undocumented immune exposures were probable. The CDR3 is 15 amino acids. The ends were cut back, 0 bases at V and 2 bases at J, with 10 bases in the middle. The germline V gene encodes CDR1 SGHAT and CDR2 FQNNGV. This sequence joins TRBV11-2 and TRBJ1-2; the D gene is possibly TRBD1 (6 bases). The material sequenced was PBMCs. The source of this sequence is a woman aged 25 to 45 in good health and CMV-seronegative. CDR3: CASSLDLGHNYGYTF. DNA for the CDR3: TGTGCCAGCAGCTTAGATCTGGGACACAACTATGGCTACACCTTC.